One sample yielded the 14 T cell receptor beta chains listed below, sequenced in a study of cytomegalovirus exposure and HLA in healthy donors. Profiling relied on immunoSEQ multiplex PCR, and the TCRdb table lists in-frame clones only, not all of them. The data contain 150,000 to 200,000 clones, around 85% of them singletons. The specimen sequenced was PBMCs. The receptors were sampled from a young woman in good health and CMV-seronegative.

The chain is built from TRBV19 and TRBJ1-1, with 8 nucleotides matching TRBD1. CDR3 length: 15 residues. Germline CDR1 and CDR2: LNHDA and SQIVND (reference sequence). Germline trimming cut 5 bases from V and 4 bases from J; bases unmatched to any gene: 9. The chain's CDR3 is CASSLRTGFGTEAFF. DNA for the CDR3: TGTGCCAGTAGTCTCCGGACAGGGTTTGGCACTGAAGCTTTCTTT.

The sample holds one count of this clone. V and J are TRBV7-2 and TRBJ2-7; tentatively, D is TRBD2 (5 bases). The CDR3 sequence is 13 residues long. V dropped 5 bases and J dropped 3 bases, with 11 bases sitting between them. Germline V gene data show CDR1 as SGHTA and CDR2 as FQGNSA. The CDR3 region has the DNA TGTGCCAGCAGCGCCACTAGGTACTACGAGCAGTACTTC. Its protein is CASSATRYYEQYF. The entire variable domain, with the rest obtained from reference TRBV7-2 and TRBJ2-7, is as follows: GAGVSQSPSNKVTEKGKDVELRCDPISGHTALYWYRQSLGQGLEFLIYFQGNSAPDKSGLPSDRFSAERTGGSVSTLTIQRTQQEDSAVYLCASSATRYYEQYFGPGTRLTVT.

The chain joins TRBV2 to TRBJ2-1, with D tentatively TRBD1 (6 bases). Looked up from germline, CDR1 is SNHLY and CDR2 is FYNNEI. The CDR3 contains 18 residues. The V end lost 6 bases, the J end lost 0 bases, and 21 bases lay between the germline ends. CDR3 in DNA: TGTGCCAGCAGGCTCAGAGGGCAGGGGCAAAGCTCCTACAATGAGCAGTTCTTC. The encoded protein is CASRLRGQGQSSYNEQFF.

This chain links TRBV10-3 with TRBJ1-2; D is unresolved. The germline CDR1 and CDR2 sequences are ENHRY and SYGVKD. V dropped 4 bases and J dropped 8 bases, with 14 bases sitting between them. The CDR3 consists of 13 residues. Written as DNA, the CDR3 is TGTGCCATCAGTGGGAGGGAGGCGCGGGGCTACACCTTC. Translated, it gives CAISGREARGYTF.

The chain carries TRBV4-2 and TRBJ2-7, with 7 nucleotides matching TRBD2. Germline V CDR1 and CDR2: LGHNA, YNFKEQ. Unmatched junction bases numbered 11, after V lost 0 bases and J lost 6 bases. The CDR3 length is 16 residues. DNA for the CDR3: TGTGCCAGCAGCCAAGATGGACTAGGAGGGGCCCGCGAGCAGTACTTC. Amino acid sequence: CASSQDGLGGAREQYF.

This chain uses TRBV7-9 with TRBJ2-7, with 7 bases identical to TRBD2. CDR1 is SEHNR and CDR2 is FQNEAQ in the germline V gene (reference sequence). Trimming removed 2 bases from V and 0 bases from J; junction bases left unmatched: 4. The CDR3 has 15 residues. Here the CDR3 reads CASSLWGGHSYEQYF. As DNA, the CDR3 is TGTGCCAGCAGCTTATGGGGGGGTCACTCCTACGAGCAGTACTTC. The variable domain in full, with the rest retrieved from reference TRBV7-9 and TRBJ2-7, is DTGVSQNPRHKITKRGQNVTFRCDPISEHNRLYWYRQTLGQGPEFLTYFQNEAQLEKSRLLSDRFSAERPKGSFSTLEIQRTEQGDSAMYLCASSLWGGHSYEQYFGPGTRLTVT.

DNA of the CDR3: TGTGCCAGCAGTTTTGGAGGCCCTCCAGAGACAGATACGCAGTATTTT. Encoded protein: CASSFGGPPETDTQYF. The V call is TRBV28, the J call TRBJ2-3, with D possibly being TRBD2 (5 bases). In germline, CDR1 is MDHEN, CDR2 SYDVKM. The V and J ends lost 3 bases and 3 bases respectively, with 16 bases between them. The CDR3 has 16 residues.

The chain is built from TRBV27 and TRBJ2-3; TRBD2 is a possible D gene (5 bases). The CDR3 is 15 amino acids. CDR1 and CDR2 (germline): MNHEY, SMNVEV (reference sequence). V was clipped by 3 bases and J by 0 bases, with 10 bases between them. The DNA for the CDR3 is TGTGCCAGCAGTTTGGACTCCGCTAGCACAGATACGCAGTATTTT. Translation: CASSLDSASTDTQYF.

The CDR3 spells CASSVVGRTTDTQYF. CDR3 sequence (DNA): TGTGCCAGCAGCGTAGTTGGCCGGACCACAGATACGCAGTATTTT. The rearrangement joins TRBV9 to TRBJ2-3; unclear D gene. Trimming removed 0 bases from V and 2 bases from J, with 10 bases in between. This CDR3 spans 15 amino acids. Germline V gene sequence: CDR1 SGDLS, CDR2 YYNGEE.

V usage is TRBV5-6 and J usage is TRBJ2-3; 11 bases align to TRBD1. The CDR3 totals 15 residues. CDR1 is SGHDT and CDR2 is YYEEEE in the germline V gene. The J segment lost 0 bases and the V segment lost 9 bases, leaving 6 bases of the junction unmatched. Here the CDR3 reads CATRRTGGSTDTQYF. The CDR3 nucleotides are TGTGCCACCCGAAGGACAGGGGGCAGCACAGATACGCAGTATTTT. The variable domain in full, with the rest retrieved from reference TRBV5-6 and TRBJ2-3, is DAGVTQSPTHLIKTRGQQVTLRCSPKSGHDTVSWYQQALGQGPQFIFQYYEEEERQRGNFPDRFSGHQFPNYSSELNVNALLLGDSALYLCATRRTGGSTDTQYFGPGTRLTVL.

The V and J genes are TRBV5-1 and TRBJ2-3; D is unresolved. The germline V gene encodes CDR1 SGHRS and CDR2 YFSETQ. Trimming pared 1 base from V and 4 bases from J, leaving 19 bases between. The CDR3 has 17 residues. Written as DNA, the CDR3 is TGCGCCAGCAGCTTGAGCTTGCTGGGTATCGGCGCAGATACGCAGTATTTT. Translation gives CASSLSLLGIGADTQYF.

CDR3 bases: TGTGCCAGCAGTTTATACTCACAGGGGGCCTCTTACGAGCAGTACTTC. It is translated as CASSLYSQGASYEQYF. The chain carries TRBV28 and TRBJ2-7; 9 positions agree with TRBD1. Germline V gives CDR1 MDHEN, CDR2 SYDVKM. This CDR3 is 16 amino acids long. V shed 1 base, J shed 4 bases, and the junction held 8 bases outside the gene matches.

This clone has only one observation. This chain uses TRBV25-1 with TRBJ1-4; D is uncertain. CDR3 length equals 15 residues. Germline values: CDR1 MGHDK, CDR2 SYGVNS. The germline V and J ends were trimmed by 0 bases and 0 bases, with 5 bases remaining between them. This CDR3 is CASSEYGATNEKLFF. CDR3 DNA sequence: TGTGCCAGCAGTGAATACGGTGCAACTAATGAAAAACTGTTTTTT.

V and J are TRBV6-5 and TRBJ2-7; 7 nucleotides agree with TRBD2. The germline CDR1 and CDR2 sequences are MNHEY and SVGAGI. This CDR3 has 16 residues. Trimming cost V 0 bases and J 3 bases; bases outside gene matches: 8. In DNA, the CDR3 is TGTGCCAGCAGTTACTCGACGGCGGGAGAGGTCTACGAGCAGTACTTC. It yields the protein CASSYSTAGEVYEQYF.